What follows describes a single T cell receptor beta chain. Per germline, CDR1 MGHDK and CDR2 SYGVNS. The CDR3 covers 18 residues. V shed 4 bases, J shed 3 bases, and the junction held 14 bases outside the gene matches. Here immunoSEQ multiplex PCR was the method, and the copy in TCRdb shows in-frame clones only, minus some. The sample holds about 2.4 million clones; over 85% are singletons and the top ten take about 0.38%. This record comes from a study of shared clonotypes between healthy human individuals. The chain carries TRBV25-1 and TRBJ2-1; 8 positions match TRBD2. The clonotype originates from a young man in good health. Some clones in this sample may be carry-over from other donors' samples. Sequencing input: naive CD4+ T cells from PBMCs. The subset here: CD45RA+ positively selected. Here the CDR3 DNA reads TGTGCCAGCAGTGTCTCTTCGGGAGCGGGAGAGTTCTACAATGAGCAGTTCTTC. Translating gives CASSVSSGAGEFYNEQFF.